Many counts were recorded for the clone carrying this T cell receptor (beta chain). The target antigen is unknown. Germline V CDR1 and CDR2: PRHDT, FYEKMQ (reference sequence). Germline trimming cut 4 bases from V and 4 bases from J; bases unmatched to any gene: 3. The CDR3 sequence is 14 residues long. The study amplified TCR beta CDR3 regions using RNA transcripts. HTBI primers served in a first-round RT-PCR, which a second-round multiplex PCR followed. Using its own MiXCR run on the multiplex PCR reads, TCRdb lists one record per CDR3 protein. The table shows 600,000 to 950,000 distinct CDR3 sequences, with about 44% occurring only once. The data belong to a study of Graves' ophthalmopathy and Graves' hyperthyroidism. Findings and caveats of the study: In blood, most expanded thyroid clonotypes above 0.001 frequency were also detected.

Sample: peripheral blood. The gene calls are TRBV13 and TRBJ1-3; 8 bases line up with TRBD1. The clonotype comes from an adult man with Graves' ophthalmopathy. CDR3 loop: CASSYGQGGNTIYF. The CDR3 nucleotides read TGTGCCAGCAGCTACGGACAGGGAGGAAACACCATATATTTT.